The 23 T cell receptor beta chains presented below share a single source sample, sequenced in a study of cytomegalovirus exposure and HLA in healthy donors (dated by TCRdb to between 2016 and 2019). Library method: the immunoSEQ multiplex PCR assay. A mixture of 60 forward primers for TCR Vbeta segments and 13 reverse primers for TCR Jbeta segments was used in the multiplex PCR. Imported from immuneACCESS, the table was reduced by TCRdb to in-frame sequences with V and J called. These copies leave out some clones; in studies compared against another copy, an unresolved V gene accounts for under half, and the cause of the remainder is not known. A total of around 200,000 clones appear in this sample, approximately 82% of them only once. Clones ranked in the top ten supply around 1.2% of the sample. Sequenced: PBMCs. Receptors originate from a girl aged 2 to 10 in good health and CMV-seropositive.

CDR3 in amino acids: CASSQDLRDFSETEAFF. CDR3 nucleotide sequence: TGTGCCAGCAGCCAAGATCTCAGGGACTTTTCTGAAACTGAAGCTTTCTTT. The V and J genes are TRBV14 and TRBJ1-1; D possibly corresponds to TRBD1 (5 bases). Germline values: CDR1 SGHDN, CDR2 FVKESK. This CDR3 region has 17 residues. Trimming left V 0 bases short and J 5 bases short, with 19 bases between.

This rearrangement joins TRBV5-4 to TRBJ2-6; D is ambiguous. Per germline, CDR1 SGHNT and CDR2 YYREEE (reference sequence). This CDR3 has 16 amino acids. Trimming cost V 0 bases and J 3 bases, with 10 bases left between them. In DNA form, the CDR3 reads TGTGCCAGCAGCTTGGCACTCCCCTTTGGGGCCAACGTCCTGACTTTC. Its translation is CASSLALPFGANVLTF.

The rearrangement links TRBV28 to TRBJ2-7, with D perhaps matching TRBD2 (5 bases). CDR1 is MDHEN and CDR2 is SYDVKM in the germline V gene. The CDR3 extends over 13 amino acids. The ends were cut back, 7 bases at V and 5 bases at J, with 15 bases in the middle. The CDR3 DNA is TGTGCCAGCATTCGGAGGCGTGATCACGAGCAGTACTTC. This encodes CASIRRRDHEQYF.

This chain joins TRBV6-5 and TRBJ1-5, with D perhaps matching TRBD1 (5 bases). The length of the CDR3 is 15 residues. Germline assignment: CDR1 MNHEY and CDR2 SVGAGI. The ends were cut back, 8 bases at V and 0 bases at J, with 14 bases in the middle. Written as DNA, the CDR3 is TGTGCCAGCCGGTCCGAGACAGCTAGCAATCAGCCCCAGCATTTT. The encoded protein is CASRSETASNQPQHF.

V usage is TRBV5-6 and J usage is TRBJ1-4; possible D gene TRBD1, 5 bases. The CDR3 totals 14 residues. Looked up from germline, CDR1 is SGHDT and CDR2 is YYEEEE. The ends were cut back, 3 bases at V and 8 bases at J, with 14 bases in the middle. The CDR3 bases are TGTGCCAGCAGCTCGGGGGGACGGTACGAAAAACTGTTTTTT. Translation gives CASSSGGRYEKLFF.

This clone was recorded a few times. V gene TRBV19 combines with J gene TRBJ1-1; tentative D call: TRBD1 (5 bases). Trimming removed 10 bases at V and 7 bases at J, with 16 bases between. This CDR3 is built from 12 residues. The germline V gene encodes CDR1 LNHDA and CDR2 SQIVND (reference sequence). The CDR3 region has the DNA TGTGCCACCTCGACTTGGGGCTGTGAAGCTTTCTTT. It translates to CATSTWGCEAFF.

The DNA for the CDR3 is TGTGCCAGCAGTGAAGGAGCGGCTAATGAGCAGTTCTTC. It translates to CASSEGAANEQFF. The rearrangement links TRBV25-1 to TRBJ2-1, with D possibly matching TRBD2 (5 bases). This CDR3 contains 13 residues. Germline CDR1 MGHDK, CDR2 SYGVNS. V was trimmed by 2 bases and J by 7 bases, leaving 9 bases between them.

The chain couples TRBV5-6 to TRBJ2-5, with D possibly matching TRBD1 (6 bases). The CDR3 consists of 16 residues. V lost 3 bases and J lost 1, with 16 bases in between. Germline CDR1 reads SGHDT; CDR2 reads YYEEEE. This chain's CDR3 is CASSSWGPRPQETQYF. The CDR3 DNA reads TGTGCCAGCAGCTCCTGGGGGCCTCGACCCCAAGAGACCCAGTACTTC.

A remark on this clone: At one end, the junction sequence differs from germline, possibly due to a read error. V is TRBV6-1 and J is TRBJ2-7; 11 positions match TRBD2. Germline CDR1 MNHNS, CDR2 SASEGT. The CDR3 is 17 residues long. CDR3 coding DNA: TGTGCCAGCAGCGAAGATAGCGGGGGGGCAACTCCCTACGAGCAGTACTTC. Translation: CASSEDSGGATPYEQYF.

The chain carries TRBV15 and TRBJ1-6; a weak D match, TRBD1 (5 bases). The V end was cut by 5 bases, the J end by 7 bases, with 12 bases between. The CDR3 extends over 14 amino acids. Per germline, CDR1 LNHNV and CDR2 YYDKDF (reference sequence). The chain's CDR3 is CATSARQQNSPLHF. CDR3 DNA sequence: TGTGCCACCAGCGCCCGACAGCAGAATTCACCCCTCCACTTT.

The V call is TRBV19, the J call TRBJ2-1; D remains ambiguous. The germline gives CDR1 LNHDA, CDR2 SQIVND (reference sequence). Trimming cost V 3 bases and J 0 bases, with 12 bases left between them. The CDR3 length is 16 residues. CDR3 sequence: CASSISHGFSYNEQFF. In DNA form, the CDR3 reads TGTGCCAGTAGTATTAGTCACGGGTTCTCCTACAATGAGCAGTTCTTC.

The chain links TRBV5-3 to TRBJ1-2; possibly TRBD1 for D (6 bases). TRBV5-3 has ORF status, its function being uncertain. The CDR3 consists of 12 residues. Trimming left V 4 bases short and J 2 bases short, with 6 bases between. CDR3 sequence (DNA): TGTGCCAGAAGCACAGGGAACTATGGCTACACCTTC. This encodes CARSTGNYGYTF.

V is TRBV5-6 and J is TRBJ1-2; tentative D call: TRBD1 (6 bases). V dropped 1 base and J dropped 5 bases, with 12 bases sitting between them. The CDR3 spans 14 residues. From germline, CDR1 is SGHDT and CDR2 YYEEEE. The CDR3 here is CASSLFGQPYGYTF. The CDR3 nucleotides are TGTGCCAGCAGCTTGTTTGGACAGCCATATGGCTACACCTTC. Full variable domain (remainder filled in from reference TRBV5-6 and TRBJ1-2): DAGVTQSPTHLIKTRGQQVTLRCSPKSGHDTVSWYQQALGQGPQFIFQYYEEEERQRGNFPDRFSGHQFPNYSSELNVNALLLGDSALYLCASSLFGQPYGYTFGSGTRLTVV.

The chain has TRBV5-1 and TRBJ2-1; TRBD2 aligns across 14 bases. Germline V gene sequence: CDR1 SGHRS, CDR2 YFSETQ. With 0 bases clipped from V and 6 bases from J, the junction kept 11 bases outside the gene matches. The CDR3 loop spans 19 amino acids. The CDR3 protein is CASSLAGFQGTSGGNEQFF. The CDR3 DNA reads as TGCGCCAGCAGCTTGGCCGGGTTCCAAGGGACTAGCGGGGGCAATGAGCAGTTCTTC.

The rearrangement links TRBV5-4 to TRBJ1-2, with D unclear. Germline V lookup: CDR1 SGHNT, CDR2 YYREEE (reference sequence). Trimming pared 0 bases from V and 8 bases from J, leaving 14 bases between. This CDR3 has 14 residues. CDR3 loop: CASSLVEVGKGYTF. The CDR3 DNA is TGTGCCAGCAGCTTGGTGGAGGTTGGAAAGGGCTACACCTTC.

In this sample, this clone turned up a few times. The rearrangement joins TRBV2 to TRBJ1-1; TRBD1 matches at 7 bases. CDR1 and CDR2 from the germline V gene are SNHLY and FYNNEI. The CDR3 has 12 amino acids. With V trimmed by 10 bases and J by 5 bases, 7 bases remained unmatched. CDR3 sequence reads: CATRAGGTEAFF. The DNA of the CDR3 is TGTGCCACGCGGGCAGGGGGAACTGAAGCTTTCTTT.

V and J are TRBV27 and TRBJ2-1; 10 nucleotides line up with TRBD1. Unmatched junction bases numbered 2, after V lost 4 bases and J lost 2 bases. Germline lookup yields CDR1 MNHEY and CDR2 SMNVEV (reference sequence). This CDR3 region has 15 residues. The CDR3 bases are TGTGCCAGCAGTTCCGACAGGGGGCCCTACAATGAGCAGTTCTTC. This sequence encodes CASSSDRGPYNEQFF.

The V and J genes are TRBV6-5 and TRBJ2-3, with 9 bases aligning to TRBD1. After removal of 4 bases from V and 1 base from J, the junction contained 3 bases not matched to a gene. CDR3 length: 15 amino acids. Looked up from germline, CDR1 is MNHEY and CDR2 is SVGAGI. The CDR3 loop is CASSWRDRGTDTQYF. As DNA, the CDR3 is TGTGCCAGCAGTTGGCGGGACAGGGGCACAGATACGCAGTATTTT.

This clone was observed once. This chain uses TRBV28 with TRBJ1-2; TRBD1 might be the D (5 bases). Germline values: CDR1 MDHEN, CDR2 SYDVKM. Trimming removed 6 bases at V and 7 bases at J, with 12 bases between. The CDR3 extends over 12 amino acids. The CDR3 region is CASRLRDTGYTF. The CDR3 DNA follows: TGTGCCAGCAGGCTCAGGGATACTGGCTACACCTTC.

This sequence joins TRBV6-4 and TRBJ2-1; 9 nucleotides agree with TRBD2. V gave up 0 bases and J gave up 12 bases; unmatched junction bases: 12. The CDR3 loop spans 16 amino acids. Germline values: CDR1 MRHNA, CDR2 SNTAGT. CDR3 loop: CASSDSWREGPCLQFF. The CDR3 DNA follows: TGTGCCAGCAGTGACTCCTGGCGGGAGGGCCCTTGTTTGCAGTTCTTC.

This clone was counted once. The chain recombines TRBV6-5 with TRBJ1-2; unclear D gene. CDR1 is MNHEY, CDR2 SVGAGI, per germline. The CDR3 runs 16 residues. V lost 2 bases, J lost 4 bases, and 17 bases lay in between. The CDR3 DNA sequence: TGTGCCAGCAGTTACGTAGTCTCGGGCGGGAGCTATGGCTACACCTTC. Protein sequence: CASSYVVSGGSYGYTF.

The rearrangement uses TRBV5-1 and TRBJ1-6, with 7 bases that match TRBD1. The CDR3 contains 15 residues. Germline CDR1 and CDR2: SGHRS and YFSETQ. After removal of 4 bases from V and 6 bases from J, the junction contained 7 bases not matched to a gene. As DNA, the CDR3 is TGCGCCAGCAGCCTCGGGACAGTAGGTAATTCACCCCTCCACTTT. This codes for CASSLGTVGNSPLHF.

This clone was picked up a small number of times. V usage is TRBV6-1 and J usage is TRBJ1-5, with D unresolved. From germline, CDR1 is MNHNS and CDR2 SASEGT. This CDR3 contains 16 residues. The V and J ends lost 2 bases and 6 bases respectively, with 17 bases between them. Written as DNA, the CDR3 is TGTGCCAGCAGTGAATCGTTCGGCAGGTTATCTCAGCCCCAGCATTTT. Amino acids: CASSESFGRLSQPQHF.